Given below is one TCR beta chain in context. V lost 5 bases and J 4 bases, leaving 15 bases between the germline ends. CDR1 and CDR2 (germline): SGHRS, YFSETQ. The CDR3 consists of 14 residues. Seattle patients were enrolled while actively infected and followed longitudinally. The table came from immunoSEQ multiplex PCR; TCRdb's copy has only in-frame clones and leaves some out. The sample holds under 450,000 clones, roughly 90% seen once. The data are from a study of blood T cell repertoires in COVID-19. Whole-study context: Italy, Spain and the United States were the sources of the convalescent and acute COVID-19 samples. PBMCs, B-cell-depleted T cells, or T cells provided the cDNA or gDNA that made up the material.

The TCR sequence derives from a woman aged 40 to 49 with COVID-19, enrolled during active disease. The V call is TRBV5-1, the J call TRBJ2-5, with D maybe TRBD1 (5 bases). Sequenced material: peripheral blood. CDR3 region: CASSDGLGPETQYF. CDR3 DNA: TGCGCCAGCAGTGACGGCCTGGGGCCAGAGACCCAGTACTTC. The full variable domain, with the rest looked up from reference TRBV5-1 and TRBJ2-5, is KAGVTQTPRYLIKTRGQQVTLSCSPISGHRSVSWYQQTPGQGLQFLFEYFSETQRNKGNFPGRFSGRQFSNSRSEMNVSTLELGDSALYLCASSDGLGPETQYFGPGTRLLVL.